The 20 T cell receptor beta chains presented below share a single source sample, sequenced in a study of graft-versus-host responses after intestinal transplantation. For these TCRs, the target antigens are not known. Assay used: immunoSEQ multiplex PCR; TCRdb lists only in-frame clones, some missing. The table includes about 90,000 clones, just under 95% detected once. The sample was unstimulated CD4+ T cells sorted from spleen or lymph node cells, taken before intestinal transplant. The source of these receptors is a human donor who received an intestinal transplant.

The V and J genes are TRBV27 and TRBJ2-1; 9 bases line up with TRBD2. V lost 3 bases and J lost 9; bases outside the gene matches: 9. Germline CDR1 reads MNHEY; CDR2 reads SMNVEV (reference sequence). The CDR3 totals 15 residues. DNA for the CDR3: TGTGCCAGCAGTTTGCTAGCGGGAAGGTTAGGTGAGCAGTTCTTC. The encoded protein is CASSLLAGRLGEQFF.

The genes are TRBV10-3 and TRBJ2-1, with 9 bases fitting TRBD2. V lost 0 bases and J lost 9; bases outside the gene matches: 6. In germline, CDR1 is ENHRY, CDR2 SYGVKD. The CDR3 is made up of 15 amino acids. CDR3 residues: CAISESGGSGGEQFF. The CDR3 nucleotides are TGTGCCATCAGTGAGTCGGGGGGTAGCGGGGGTGAGCAGTTCTTC.

V gene TRBV19 combines with J gene TRBJ2-4, with 8 bases lining up with TRBD1. This CDR3 is built from 16 residues. Germline trimming cut 6 bases from V and 1 base from J; bases unmatched to any gene: 8. From germline, CDR1 is LNHDA and CDR2 SQIVND (reference sequence). In DNA form, the CDR3 reads TGTGCCAGTAGCAATCAGGGGGCCGGGGCCAAAAACATTCAGTACTTC. Its protein is CASSNQGAGAKNIQYF.

The chain employs TRBV10-3 and TRBJ1-1; D may be TRBD1 (6 bases). Germline-derived CDR1 and CDR2 are ENHRY and SYGVKD. V was trimmed by 4 bases and J by 6 bases, leaving 18 bases between them. The CDR3 is 15 amino acids. The CDR3 nucleotides are TGTGCCATCAGTGCTTATACAGGGCCTGGGGCTGAAGCTTTCTTT. Translating it yields CAISAYTGPGAEAFF.

The V and J genes are TRBV6-1 and TRBJ1-1, with D hard to call. The germline gives CDR1 MNHNS, CDR2 SASEGT. CDR3 length equals 13 residues. Deletions cut 8 bases from V and 0 bases from J, with 10 bases between. CDR3 coding DNA: TGTGCCAGCCGCCCCCGCCTGAACACTGAAGCTTTCTTT. As protein: CASRPRLNTEAFF.

The genes are TRBV5-4 and TRBJ1-2, with no clear D. The V end lost 7 bases, the J end lost 2 bases, and 21 bases lay between the germline ends. CDR3 length equals 16 residues. Germline loops: CDR1 SGHNT, CDR2 YYREEE (reference sequence). The CDR3 region is CASVNCVPGKNYGYTF. CDR3 nucleotides: TGTGCCAGCGTAAACTGCGTACCAGGAAAGAACTATGGCTACACCTTC.

This clone is a singleton in its sample. The chain links TRBV5-1 to TRBJ2-7; D is ambiguous. The CDR3 is 11 residues long. Germline V gene sequence: CDR1 SGHRS, CDR2 YFSETQ. The germline V and J ends were trimmed by 4 bases and 1 base, with 3 bases remaining between them. This chain's CDR3 is CASSGSYEQYF. The CDR3 DNA reads as TGCGCCAGCAGCGGATCCTACGAGCAGTACTTC.

This chain connects TRBV5-1 to TRBJ1-2, with D perhaps TRBD1 (5 bases). This CDR3 has 16 residues. Germline CDR1 SGHRS, CDR2 YFSETQ. Trimming took off 3 bases at V and 7 bases at J, with 22 bases between the two ends. CDR3 protein: CASSSNSQGIGLGYTF. As DNA, the CDR3 is TGCGCCAGCAGCTCAAATTCCCAGGGTATCGGGCTTGGCTACACCTTC.

This clone has just one count. V is TRBV6-1 and J is TRBJ1-5; unclear D gene. There are 13 residues in the CDR3. In germline, CDR1 is MNHNS, CDR2 SASEGT. Trimming left V 4 bases short and J 5 bases short, with 9 bases between. The DNA of the CDR3 is TGTGCCAGCAGTGGTCCTTACTATCAGCCCCAGCATTTT. Translation: CASSGPYYQPQHF.

The genes are TRBV6-6 and TRBJ1-5; perhaps TRBD1 as D (5 bases). Germline assignment: CDR1 MNHNY and CDR2 SVGAGI (reference sequence). CDR3 length: 14 amino acids. Trimming cost V 2 bases and J 7 bases, with 12 bases left between them. DNA for the CDR3: TGTGCCAGCAGTTACGGGGAGGGGTTGCAGCCCCAGCATTTT. It specifies CASSYGEGLQPQHF.

The rearrangement joins TRBV5-4 to TRBJ2-3; 8 bases agree with TRBD2. Germline V gene data show CDR1 as SGHNT and CDR2 as YYREEE (reference sequence). V gave up 4 bases and J gave up 0 bases; unmatched junction bases: 7. The CDR3 has 16 residues. As DNA, the CDR3 is TGTGCCAGCAGCACAACTAGCGGTGTAAGCACAGATACGCAGTATTTT. It is translated as CASSTTSGVSTDTQYF.

The CDR3 here is CASRVYRLEKAEETQYF. DNA of the CDR3: TGTGCCAGCAGAGTGTATCGGCTCGAAAAGGCAGAAGAGACCCAGTACTTC. V and J are TRBV25-1 and TRBJ2-5; unclear D gene. Germline assignment: CDR1 MGHDK and CDR2 SYGVNS. With 6 bases removed from V and 3 bases from J, the gap between germline ends came to 23 bases. The CDR3 is made up of 17 amino acids.

The chain carries TRBV5-1 and TRBJ1-2, with TRBD1 as a possible D gene (6 bases). Germline CDR1 and CDR2: SGHRS and YFSETQ. CDR3 length: 13 residues. Trimming shortened V by 4 bases and J by 6 bases, and 13 bases separated the two germline ends. CDR3 in DNA: TGCGCCAGCAGCCTTGGACAGTTAGATGGCTACACCTTC. It translates to CASSLGQLDGYTF.

In this sample, this clone turned up once. The chain recombines TRBV5-1 with TRBJ1-2; unclear D gene. This CDR3 has 15 amino acids. The germline CDR1 and CDR2 sequences are SGHRS and YFSETQ. V was shortened by 4 bases and J by 5 bases, with 18 bases between the two germline ends. The CDR3 nucleotides are TGCGCCAGCAGCCCCCGTTGGAGGGATGGGTATGGCTACACCTTC. It specifies CASSPRWRDGYGYTF.

This chain links TRBV9 with TRBJ2-7; perhaps TRBD2 as D (7 bases). V shed 4 bases and J shed 5 bases, with 16 bases lying between them. The CDR3 spans 14 residues. Per germline, CDR1 SGDLS and CDR2 YYNGEE. This CDR3 is CASSPGERDNEQYF. CDR3 nucleotide sequence: TGTGCCAGCAGCCCCGGGGAGCGGGACAACGAGCAGTACTTC. The full variable domain, rest sourced from reference TRBV9 and TRBJ2-7, is DSGVTQTPKHLITATGQRVTLRCSPRSGDLSVYWYQQSLDQGLQFLIQYYNGEERAKGNILERFSAQQFPDLHSELNLSSLELGDSALYFCASSPGERDNEQYFGPGTRLTVT.

The rearrangement links TRBV7-9 to TRBJ2-5; TRBD2 agrees at 11 bases. CDR1 and CDR2 (germline): SEHNR, FQNEAQ (reference sequence). This CDR3 spans 16 amino acids. The trim removed 3 bases at V and 4 bases at J, leaving 7 bases unmatched. CDR3 DNA sequence: TGTGCCAGCAGCTTTCCGGAACTAGCGGGAGTAGAGACCCAGTACTTC. It codes for CASSFPELAGVETQYF. The variable domain in full, with the rest retrieved from reference TRBV7-9 and TRBJ2-5, is DTGVSQNPRHKITKRGQNVTFRCDPISEHNRLYWYRQTLGQGPEFLTYFQNEAQLEKSRLLSDRFSAERPKGSFSTLEIQRTEQGDSAMYLCASSFPELAGVETQYFGPGTRLLVL.

V gene TRBV30 combines with J gene TRBJ2-5; D is undetermined. Germline-derived CDR1 and CDR2 are GTSNPN and SVGIG (reference sequence). The V end was cut by 0 bases, the J end by 5 bases, with 10 bases between. The CDR3 is made up of 13 amino acids. CDR3 coding DNA: TGTGCCTGGAGTGTTGTGGTGGGGGAGACCCAGTACTTC. It translates to CAWSVVVGETQYF.

The V gene is TRBV30, the J gene TRBJ2-1, with 11 bases that match TRBD2. Germline CDR1 reads GTSNPN; CDR2 reads SVGIG (reference sequence). This CDR3 has 14 residues. Losses at the gene ends were 0 bases for V and 6 bases for J; bases not matched to a gene: 1. CDR3 sequence reads: CAWSVTSGSNEQFF. CDR3 nucleotides: TGTGCCTGGAGTGTAACTAGCGGGAGCAATGAGCAGTTCTTC.

The chain recombines TRBV7-9 with TRBJ2-5, with 11 bases that match TRBD2. V dropped 2 bases and J dropped 0; count of bases not matched to a gene: 5. The germline V gene has CDR1 SEHNR and CDR2 FQNEAQ (reference sequence). The CDR3 is 17 amino acids. Here the CDR3 DNA reads TGTGCCAGCAGCTTAATTCGGACTAGCGGGTACCAAGAGACCCAGTACTTC. This codes for CASSLIRTSGYQETQYF.

The J gene is TRBJ2-3, the V gene TRBV11-2; D may be TRBD2 (5 bases). Germline lookup yields CDR1 SGHAT and CDR2 FQNNGV. V was pared by 1 base and J by 1 base, with 15 bases between. The CDR3 is made up of 17 amino acids. DNA for the CDR3: TGTGCCAGCAGCTTAGGCCCGACTACATCTGGCACAGATACGCAGTATTTT. This codes for CASSLGPTTSGTDTQYF.